This T cell receptor (beta chain) is from a study of OX40 agonist ivuxolimab in advanced cancers. Looking at the study overall: Patients were treated with intravenous ivuxolimab, dosed at 0.01 to 10 mg/kg and infused every 2 weeks.

Germline loops: CDR1 SEHNR, CDR2 FQNEAQ (reference sequence). This CDR3 region has 15 residues. The V and J ends lost 2 bases and 0 bases respectively, with 8 bases between them. Notes on this clone: Antigen: not known.

Whole-study results and caveats: Near-lowest levels of clonal expansion characterized partial responders at 0.1-3.0 mg/kg. Expanded clones tended on average to be more numerous among CD8+ T cells than CD4+.

The repertoire was sequenced with immunoSEQ multiplex PCR; TCRdb's copy has only in-frame clones and lacks some. Seen here are some 72,000 clones, under 90% observed once, and the top ten hold roughly 0.5%. The sequence derives from an adult with an advanced solid tumor such as melanoma, head and neck, liver or kidney cancer. The sample in question was CD4+ or CD8+ T cells sorted from blood, obtained in a trial of the OX40 agonist ivuxolimab. The V and J genes are TRBV7-9 and TRBJ1-3; D unclear. CDR3 coding DNA: TGTGCCAGCAGCTTATCCCAGGCCTCTGGAAACACCATATATTTT. Its translation is CASSLSQASGNTIYF. The whole variable domain, remainder taken from reference TRBV7-9 and TRBJ1-3, is DTGVSQNPRHKITKRGQNVTFRCDPISEHNRLYWYRQTLGQGPEFLTYFQNEAQLEKSRLLSDRFSAERPKGSFSTLEIQRTEQGDSAMYLCASSLSQASGNTIYFGEGSWLTVV.